Below are 17 T cell receptor beta chains sequenced from a single sample in a study of metastatic and nonmetastatic thyroid tumors. Thyroid surgery had not been preceded by any treatment in any patient. TCRdb ran MiXCR on the PCR reads. The data show fewer than 40,000 clones, with approximately 19% seen just once and about 13% held by the top ten. The sequenced sample consisted of tumor tissue. The source is a female donor with papillary thyroid cancer or a benign thyroid nodule (not recorded which). Some clones in this sample may be carry-over from other donors' samples.

This clone was observed many times. V and J are TRBV5-1 and TRBJ2-1, with D possibly being TRBD1 or TRBD2 (5 bases each). Looked up from germline, CDR1 is SGHRS and CDR2 is YFSETQ. This CDR3 has 12 amino acids. V was clipped by 6 bases and J by 7 bases, with 11 bases between them. CDR3 coding DNA: TGCGCCAGCACGAGGGGCGTGAATGAGCAGTTCTTC. Residues: CASTRGVNEQFF.

This clone has at least ten counts. The genes are TRBV6-4 and TRBJ2-1, with 8 positions matching TRBD2. This CDR3 is 13 amino acids long. The ends lost 11 bases at V and 5 bases at J; junction bases unmatched: 8. CDR1 and CDR2 from the germline V gene are MRHNA and SNTAGT. The CDR3 reads CAAGTRAHNEQFF. CDR3 nucleotides: TGTGCCGCTGGGACTAGGGCTCACAATGAGCAGTTCTTC.

This clone was seen many times. The V gene is TRBV6-5, the J gene TRBJ1-1; D is unresolved. The ends were cut back, 9 bases at V and 2 bases at J, with 28 bases in the middle. The germline V gene encodes CDR1 MNHEY and CDR2 SVGAGI. The CDR3 contains 18 residues. The CDR3 region has the DNA TGTGCCAGTTCCTCTCGGGATACGGGAAAGAGGGTAAACACTGAAGCTTTCTTT. This sequence encodes CASSSRDTGKRVNTEAFF.

This clone has only a few counts. This rearrangement joins TRBV27 to TRBJ2-7; maybe TRBD2 (6 bases). Germline CDR1 reads MNHEY; CDR2 reads SMNVEV (reference sequence). The CDR3 contains 16 residues. Trimming took off 5 bases at V and 5 bases at J, with 22 bases between the two ends. CDR3 sequence: CASSHRTIWGFDEQYF. CDR3 DNA: TGTGCCAGCAGTCACCGGACTATCTGGGGTTTCGACGAGCAGTACTTC.

This clone was detected a few times. The chain couples TRBV6-2 or TRBV6-3 to TRBJ1-6; 7 bases match TRBD1. Trimming cost V 6 bases and J 6 bases; bases outside gene matches: 8. Per the germline V gene, CDR1 is MNHEY and CDR2 is SVGEGT. CDR3 length: 15 amino acids. CDR3 loop: CASRQTTGSNSPLHF. CDR3 in DNA: TGTGCCAGCAGGCAAACGACAGGGTCTAATTCACCCCTCCACTTT.

The chain employs TRBV7-9 and TRBJ2-1; possibly TRBD1 for D (5 bases). Germline lookup yields CDR1 SEHNR and CDR2 FQNEAQ (reference sequence). This CDR3 spans 14 amino acids. Trimming pared 2 bases from V and 5 bases from J, leaving 10 bases between. The CDR3 reads CASSLFQTDNEQFF. Written as DNA, the CDR3 is TGTGCCAGCAGCTTATTTCAGACAGACAATGAGCAGTTCTTC.

On this clone: This could be a read error, since a much larger clone is one nucleotide away. The V call is TRBV7-9, the J call TRBJ2-4; 7 nucleotides match TRBD1. The J segment lost 0 bases and the V segment lost 5 bases, leaving 10 bases of the junction unmatched. Germline CDR1 reads SEHNR; CDR2 reads FQNEAQ (reference sequence). The CDR3 is 17 residues long. CDR3 sequence (DNA): TGTGCCAGCAGCCGCCGGTGGCAGGGGGAAGCCAAAAACATTCAGTACTTC. Its translation is CASSRRWQGEAKNIQYF.

This clone was counted between two and nine times. The chain employs TRBV28 and TRBJ2-7; no firm D call. Looked up from germline, CDR1 is MDHEN and CDR2 is SYDVKM. The CDR3 extends over 12 amino acids. The V end lost 3 bases, the J end lost 2 bases, and 5 bases lay between the germline ends. This chain's CDR3 is CASSFAAYEQYF. CDR3 nucleotide sequence: TGTGCCAGCAGTTTTGCGGCCTACGAGCAGTACTTC.

This clone was recorded many times. This chain connects TRBV11-2 to TRBJ2-5; D remains ambiguous. The CDR3 is 13 residues long. Trimming shortened V by 2 bases and J by 5 bases, and 9 bases separated the two germline ends. Germline V lookup: CDR1 SGHAT, CDR2 FQNNGV. Here the CDR3 reads CASSLLGWETQYF. The CDR3 coding sequence is TGTGCCAGCAGCTTATTGGGGTGGGAGACCCAGTACTTC.

This clone was counted many times. V usage is TRBV5-5 and J usage is TRBJ2-1; 8 nucleotides agree with TRBD1. The CDR3 loop spans 12 amino acids. After removal of 2 bases from V and 10 bases from J, the junction contained 2 bases not matched to a gene. Germline V CDR1 and CDR2: SGHKS, YYEKEE (reference sequence). In nucleotides, the CDR3 is TGTGCCAGCAGCTTCAACAGGGGGGAGCAGTTCTTC. Amino acids: CASSFNRGEQFF.

In its sample, this clone was seen a few times. The junction and the germline gene differ at one end; a read error may be behind it. This sequence joins TRBV27 and TRBJ1-2; 7 nucleotides align to TRBD1. The germline V gene has CDR1 MNHEY and CDR2 SMNVEV (reference sequence). The CDR3 is made up of 14 amino acids. This chain's CDR3 is CASIRLTGDYGCTF. The DNA of the CDR3 is TGTGCCAGCATTCGGCTTACAGGGGACTATGGCTGCACCTTC.

This clone appeared once. The chain couples TRBV11-1 to TRBJ2-1, with D possibly being TRBD2 (6 bases). Between the trimmed V and J ends, which lost 3 bases and 4 bases, there was a span of 13 bases. The CDR3 covers 15 residues. CDR1 is SGHAT and CDR2 is FQDESV in the germline V gene (reference sequence). The CDR3 sequence: CASSLVIGTYNEQFF. As DNA, the CDR3 is TGTGCCAGCAGCTTGGTAATCGGGACTTACAATGAGCAGTTCTTC.

A few counts support this clone. V and J are TRBV28 and TRBJ2-7; D gene ambiguous. The V and J ends lost 6 bases and 2 bases respectively, with 17 bases between them. Germline CDR1 is MDHEN and CDR2 is SYDVKM. CDR3 size: 15 residues. The CDR3 bases are TGTGCCAGCAGACCCGGGTTGGCCCACACCTACGAGCAGTACTTC. This codes for CASRPGLAHTYEQYF.

In the case of this clone: A read error is possible here, since a much larger clone lies one base away. This rearrangement joins TRBV5-5 to TRBJ1-2; a weak D match, TRBD1 (5 bases). V lost 4 bases and J lost 7, with 17 bases in between. The V gene's germline CDR1 is SGHKS and CDR2 YYEKEE (reference sequence). The CDR3 consists of 14 residues. The DNA of the CDR3 is TGTGCCAGCAGCGTGACGGGGGGATTAGTTGGCTACACCTTC. Its protein is CASSVTGGLVGYTF. Full variable domain (rest looked up from reference TRBV5-5 and TRBJ1-2): DAGVTQSPTHLIKTRGQQVTLRCSPISGHKSVSWYQQVLGQGPQFIFQYYEKEERGRGNFPDRFSARQFPNYSSELNVNALLLGDSALYLCASSVTGGLVGYTFGSGTRLTVV.

This clone was detected ten times or more. The V call is TRBV6-5, the J call TRBJ2-6, with TRBD2 matching 7 bases. The V gene end was trimmed by 2 bases and the J gene end by 2 bases; junction bases not matched to a gene: 6. The CDR3 is 17 amino acids. CDR1 is MNHEY, CDR2 SVGAGI, per germline. CDR3 sequence (DNA): TGTGCCAGCAGTTACATTCCTAGCGGAACTGGGGCCAACGTCCTGACTTTC. Translation gives CASSYIPSGTGANVLTF.

This clone was observed at least ten times. The chain employs TRBV5-6 and TRBJ2-2, with D unresolved. This CDR3 is 15 amino acids long. The ends were cut back, 0 bases at V and 5 bases at J, with 11 bases in the middle. Germline CDR1 reads SGHDT; CDR2 reads YYEEEE. The CDR3 bases are TGTGCCAGCAGCTTGGAGCCTATATTGACCGGGGAGCTGTTTTTT. Translated, it gives CASSLEPILTGELFF.

To note about this clone: One base away lies a much larger clone, so this may be a sequencing read error. The chain has TRBV7-9 and TRBJ1-3; D possibly corresponds to TRBD1 (6 bases). CDR3 length: 14 residues. V was clipped by 10 bases and J by 2 bases, with 15 bases between them. The V gene's germline CDR1 is SEHNR and CDR2 FQNEAQ (reference sequence). The CDR3 reads CATSQGGAGNTIYF. The CDR3 bases are TGTGCCACCTCCCAAGGGGGAGCTGGAAACACCATATATTTT.